These 5 T cell receptor beta chains came from one sample sequenced in a study of blood T cell repertoires in COVID-19 (dated by TCRdb to 2020 to 2022). Library prep was done by the immunoSEQ multiplex PCR assay. TCRdb provides this immuneACCESS table in a form limited to in-frame rearrangements. Some clones are lacking; in checked studies, under half of them reflect an unresolved V gene, and why the rest are absent is not known. The sample records 180,000 or so clones, around 82% of which are singletons. The biggest ten clones account for roughly 9.2% of the sample. Material for sequencing was peripheral blood. The receptor set was obtained from an elderly woman with acute or convalescent COVID-19.

This chain links TRBV5-4 with TRBJ2-2, with 8 bases aligning to TRBD2. CDR3 length equals 16 residues. Germline V gives CDR1 SGHNT, CDR2 YYREEE (reference sequence). V shed 4 bases and J 5 bases; nucleotides not matched to a gene: 10. The CDR3 loop is CASSPGGTSGTGELFF. DNA of the CDR3: TGTGCCAGCAGCCCGGGGGGTACTAGCGGAACCGGGGAGCTGTTTTTT.

In regard to this clone: The junction shows a germline mismatch at one end, possibly a read error. The CDR3 reads CASRQAGPYNEQFF. The DNA of the CDR3 is TGTGCCAGCCGCCAAGCGGGTCCCTACAATGAGCAGTTCTTC. The genes are TRBV3-1 (or the pseudogene TRBV3-2) and TRBJ2-1; TRBD2 is a possible D gene (6 bases). This CDR3 spans 14 amino acids. Germline CDR1 and CDR2: LGHDT and YNNKEL (reference sequence).

The rearrangement links TRBV15 to TRBJ1-5; a possible D gene is TRBD1 (6 bases). The V gene lost 1 base and the J gene lost 6 bases, with 10 bases spanning the gap. The CDR3 totals 14 residues. Germline CDR1 and CDR2: LNHNV and YYDKDF (reference sequence). The CDR3 loop reads CATSRGGGPQPQHF. As DNA, the CDR3 is TGTGCCACCAGCAGAGGGGGGGGCCCTCAGCCCCAGCATTTT.

Notes on this clone: The sample carries other DNA sequences with the same CDR3. The CDR3 spells CASSQDRGGDTGELFF. Written as DNA, the CDR3 is TGCGCCAGCAGCCAAGATCGCGGGGGTGACACCGGGGAGCTGTTTTTT. The chain has TRBV4-3 and TRBJ2-2; TRBD2 matches 7 bases. J gave up 3 bases and V 0 bases, and 4 bases lay outside the gene matches. The CDR3 runs to 16 residues. Germline CDR1 and CDR2: LGHNA and YSLEER.

J is TRBJ2-7 and V is TRBV30; a weak D match, TRBD2 (5 bases). The CDR3 totals 12 residues. Trimming cost V 2 bases and J 2 bases, with 7 bases left between them. Germline V gene data show CDR1 as GTSNPN and CDR2 as SVGIG (reference sequence). The CDR3 reads CAWSRGTYEQYF. The CDR3 DNA follows: TGTGCCTGGAGTCGGGGAACCTACGAGCAGTACTTC.